These 18 T cell receptor beta chains were sequenced from one sample in a study of T cell responses to AZD1222 COVID-19 vaccine. Data came from immunoSEQ multiplex PCR; TCRdb stores just in-frame clones and leaves some out. The sample includes roughly 190,000 clones, 90% to 95% seen only once; the top ten take 1.5% to 2%. Sample: peripheral blood, taken 28 days after the second AZD1222 dose. Receptor source: an adult who received the AZD1222 COVID-19 vaccine.

The chain joins TRBV21-1 to TRBJ1-4. TRBV21-1 has pseudogene status. CDR3 length: 17 amino acids. DNA of the CDR3: TGTGCCAGCAGCAGCTTCAGGACGGGGCACGGTAATGAAAAACTGTTTTTT. Its translation is CASSSFRTGHGNEKLFF.

This rearrangement joins TRBV21-1 to TRBJ2-3; the table names TRBD2, a call not compared with the DNA. TRBV21-1 is recorded as a pseudogene. The CDR3 covers 17 residues. The CDR3 spells CASEPSGEGPLTDTQYF. The DNA for the CDR3 is TGTGCCAGCGAGCCTAGCGGGGAAGGGCCTTTGACGGATACGCAGTATTTT.

The gene calls are TRBV5-1 and TRBJ2-1, with 10 bases lining up with TRBD2. The CDR3 covers 17 residues. The ends lost 0 bases at V and 8 bases at J; junction bases unmatched: 11. The germline CDR1 and CDR2 sequences are SGHRS and YFSETQ. The CDR3 loop reads CASSLGRLAGFRDEQFF. As DNA, the CDR3 is TGCGCCAGCAGCTTGGGCAGACTAGCGGGTTTTAGGGATGAGCAGTTCTTC. The entire variable domain, with the rest obtained from reference TRBV5-1 and TRBJ2-1, is as follows: KAGVTQTPRYLIKTRGQQVTLSCSPISGHRSVSWYQQTPGQGLQFLFEYFSETQRNKGNFPGRFSGRQFSNSRSEMNVSTLELGDSALYLCASSLGRLAGFRDEQFFGPGTRLTVL.

The chain carries TRBV7-9 and TRBJ1-6; no clear D. CDR3 length: 15 residues. With 1 base removed from V and 0 bases from J, the gap between germline ends came to 4 bases. Germline V lookup: CDR1 SEHNR, CDR2 FQNEAQ (reference sequence). For the CDR3, the DNA is TGTGCCAGCAGCTTAGACGGCTCCTATAATTCACCCCTCCACTTT. Translating it yields CASSLDGSYNSPLHF.

The gene calls are TRBV5-1 and TRBJ2-1; 7 bases fit TRBD2. The CDR3 length is 13 residues. Germline CDR1 and CDR2: SGHRS and YFSETQ. V lost 4 bases and J lost 7; bases outside the gene matches: 5. CDR3 coding DNA: TGCGCCAGCAGCCACGGGACTATAAATGAGCAGTTCTTC. Its protein is CASSHGTINEQFF.

This clone came up once. V gene TRBV27 combines with J gene TRBJ2-1, with 10 positions matching TRBD1. The J segment lost 10 bases and the V segment lost 6 bases, leaving 9 bases of the junction unmatched. Germline-derived CDR1 and CDR2 are MNHEY and SMNVEV (reference sequence). This CDR3 spans 14 amino acids. CDR3 DNA: TGTGCCAGCAGCCCCGGGACAGGGGATGGCGAGCAGTTCTTC. Residues: CASSPGTGDGEQFF.

The chain employs TRBV5-6 and TRBJ1-5; D call uncertain. In germline, CDR1 is SGHDT, CDR2 YYEEEE. V lost 0 bases to trimming and J lost 7 bases, with 17 bases between them. The CDR3 sequence is 16 residues long. The CDR3 sequence: CASSLAGGPGGQPQHF. CDR3 nucleotide sequence: TGTGCCAGCAGCTTGGCCGGCGGACCCGGAGGGCAGCCCCAGCATTTT.

The gene calls are TRBV14 and TRBJ1-1; 8 nucleotides agree with TRBD1. The CDR3 has 14 amino acids. Trimming cost V 4 bases and J 9 bases; bases outside gene matches: 10. In germline, CDR1 is SGHDN, CDR2 FVKESK. CDR3 sequence: CASSLRTGRRQAFF. In DNA, the CDR3 is TGTGCCAGCAGCCTACGGACAGGGAGACGACAAGCTTTCTTT. The variable domain in full, completed from reference TRBV14 and TRBJ1-1, reads EAGVTQFPSHSVIEKGQTVTLRCDPISGHDNLYWYRRVMGKEIKFLLHFVKESKQDESGMPNNRFLAERTGGTYSTLKVQPAELEDSGVYFCASSLRTGRRQAFFGQGTRLTVV.

V gene TRBV4-1 combines with J gene TRBJ1-1; TRBD1 agrees at 7 bases. The ends lost 0 bases at V and 4 bases at J; junction bases unmatched: 5. The length of the CDR3 is 15 residues. Germline CDR1 reads MGHRA; CDR2 reads YSYEKL. The CDR3 DNA is TGCGCCAGCAGCCAAGAAGTGACAGGGAGCACTGAAGCTTTCTTT. This gives the protein CASSQEVTGSTEAFF.

J is TRBJ1-2 and V is TRBV2; D is undetermined. Germline assignment: CDR1 SNHLY and CDR2 FYNNEI. There are 16 residues in the CDR3. The germline V and J ends were trimmed by 0 bases and 7 bases, with 18 bases remaining between them. The CDR3 DNA sequence: TGTGCCAGCAGTGAAGCGCTTAGGAATAGTCTCTCTGGCTACACCTTC. Protein sequence: CASSEALRNSLSGYTF.

This chain joins TRBV5-4 and TRBJ1-2; 9 bases fit TRBD1. CDR3 length: 15 amino acids. CDR1 SGHNT and CDR2 YYREEE come from the germline V gene (reference sequence). The junction had 8 bases not matched to a gene; V was cut back by 4 bases and J by 4 bases. CDR3 loop: CASSPRGQGGYGYTF. For the CDR3, the DNA is TGTGCCAGCAGCCCTCGGGGACAGGGAGGCTATGGCTACACCTTC. The complete variable domain, with remaining parts taken from reference TRBV5-4 and TRBJ1-2, reads ETGVTQSPTHLIKTRGQQVTLRCSSQSGHNTVSWYQQALGQGPQFIFQYYREEENGRGNFPPRFSGLQFPNYSSELNVNALELDDSALYLCASSPRGQGGYGYTFGSGTRLTVV.

The V and J genes are TRBV5-1 and TRBJ1-2; no clear D gene. V was clipped by 4 bases and J by 5 bases, with 12 bases between them. Germline V gene lookup returns CDR1 SGHRS and CDR2 YFSETQ. This CDR3 is built from 13 residues. DNA for the CDR3: TGCGCCAGCAGCGATTCGGTGGTGTATGGCTACACCTTC. Encoded protein: CASSDSVVYGYTF. Full variable domain (outside the CDR3, taken from reference TRBV5-1 and TRBJ1-2): KAGVTQTPRYLIKTRGQQVTLSCSPISGHRSVSWYQQTPGQGLQFLFEYFSETQRNKGNFPGRFSGRQFSNSRSEMNVSTLELGDSALYLCASSDSVVYGYTFGSGTRLTVV.

This rearrangement joins TRBV7-9 to TRBJ1-5; D is possibly TRBD1 (6 bases). This CDR3 region has 16 residues. Germline loops: CDR1 SEHNR, CDR2 FQNEAQ (reference sequence). With 8 bases removed from V and 3 bases from J, the gap between germline ends came to 20 bases. The CDR3 protein is CASQQGGNSSNQPQHF. CDR3 DNA: TGTGCCAGCCAACAGGGAGGAAATAGCTCCAATCAGCCCCAGCATTTT.

The chain uses TRBV7-9 and TRBJ1-6, with 8 bases fitting TRBD1. The CDR3 length is 15 residues. Germline CDR1 reads SEHNR; CDR2 reads FQNEAQ (reference sequence). J was trimmed by 10 bases and V by 5 bases; bases with no gene match: 10. CDR3 region: CASSPTQGARSPLHF. The CDR3 region has the DNA TGTGCCAGCAGCCCCACTCAGGGGGCGCGCTCACCCCTCCACTTT.

The chain has TRBV19 and TRBJ1-5, with D unresolved. CDR1 is LNHDA, CDR2 SQIVND, per germline (reference sequence). Between the trimmed V and J ends, which lost 2 bases and 6 bases, there was a span of 11 bases. The CDR3 consists of 14 residues. The CDR3 sequence: CASSISQQRQPQHF. The DNA of the CDR3 is TGTGCCAGTAGTATAAGCCAACAACGTCAGCCCCAGCATTTT.

V and J are TRBV6-5 and TRBJ2-6, with a weak D call TRBD2 (5 bases). The CDR3 contains 15 residues. From germline, CDR1 is MNHEY and CDR2 SVGAGI. Trimming left V 11 bases short and J 0 bases short, with 14 bases between. CDR3 protein: CACNLGSSGANVLTF. DNA of the CDR3: TGTGCCTGTAATTTAGGGAGCTCTGGGGCCAACGTCCTGACTTTC.

The chain joins TRBV12-3 or TRBV12-4 to TRBJ1-2; D unresolved. Trimming shortened V by 3 bases and J by 6 bases, and 11 bases separated the two germline ends. CDR3 size: 13 residues. CDR3 bases: TGTGCCAGCAGTTTCCTGACTGGGGATGGCTACACCTTC. As protein: CASSFLTGDGYTF.

The V call is TRBV6-5, the J call TRBJ1-3, with 8 bases matching TRBD1. Germline V gives CDR1 MNHEY, CDR2 SVGAGI. V lost 7 bases to trimming and J lost 3 bases; unmatched junction nucleotides: 8. This CDR3 is 15 amino acids long. The CDR3 region has the DNA TGTGCCAGCAATTCAGGGGGCGCAGATGGAAACACCATATATTTT. Translating it yields CASNSGGADGNTIYF.